This T cell receptor beta chain was documented in a study of blood T cells in healthy people across ages. As concerns this clonotype: Its specificity is not known.

The CDR3 runs to 15 residues. The germline V gene encodes CDR1 MNHEY and CDR2 SMNVEV (reference sequence). V shed 9 bases and J 3 bases; nucleotides not matched to a gene: 11. Study-level results: Naive T cell percentage by flow cytometry tracked strongly with beta diversity. Underestimates were what the diversity estimates from one million T cells were considered to be.

A sample-barcoded 5' primer and a J-beta primer mix were used in a second PCR of roughly 7 to 12 cycles. TCRdb recomputed calls from the 5' RACE reads with MiXCR, one row per CDR3 protein. The table has just over 1 million distinct CDR3 sequences, 45% seen once; the top ten hold approximately 17%. The chain has TRBV27 and TRBJ2-1; 7 bases line up with TRBD1. The TCR comes from a woman between 55 and 75 years old in good health. Specimen: blood. This CDR3 is CASHRWGQNYNEQFF. The CDR3 coding sequence is TGTGCCAGTCACCGGTGGGGACAGAACTACAATGAGCAGTTCTTC.